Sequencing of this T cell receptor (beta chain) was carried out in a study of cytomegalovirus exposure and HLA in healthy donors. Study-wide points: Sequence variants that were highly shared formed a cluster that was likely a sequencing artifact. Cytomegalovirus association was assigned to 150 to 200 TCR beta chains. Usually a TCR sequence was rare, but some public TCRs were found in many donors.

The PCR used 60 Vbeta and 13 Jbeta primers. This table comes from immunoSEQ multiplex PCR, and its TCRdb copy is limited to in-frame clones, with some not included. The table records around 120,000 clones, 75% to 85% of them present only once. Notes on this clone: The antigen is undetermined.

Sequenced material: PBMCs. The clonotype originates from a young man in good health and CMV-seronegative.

CDR3 protein: CASSVTSGREQYF. CDR3 in DNA: TGTGCCAGCAGCGTAACTAGCGGCAGGGAGCAGTACTTC. The chain is built from TRBV11-3 and TRBJ2-7, with 8 bases that match TRBD2. Trimming removed 5 bases from V and 7 bases from J; junction bases left unmatched: 7. Per germline, CDR1 SGHNT and CDR2 YENEEA. The CDR3 contains 13 residues.